This is a list of T cell receptor beta chains from one sample in a study of blood T cell repertoires in COVID-19. Sequencing used immunoSEQ multiplex PCR; TCRdb keeps in-frame clones, though not all of them. The sample yields about 97,000 clones, approximately 80% seen once. Sequencing was performed on peripheral blood. Receptors originate from a human donor in a cohort sampled during active COVID-19. Each CDR3 is given with its conserved first and last residue. The D gene is left open where the match is weak. Size is omitted from some rows. Given values are once, few, many or a class for expanded clones.

>TRBD1|TRBJ1-1|TRBV4-1|-
CASSQWTGSTEAFF
TGCGCCAGCAGCCAGTGGACAGGGAGCACTGAAGCTTTCTTT
>-|TRBJ2-1|TRBV7-6|-
CASSRRLGGTDEQFF
TGTGCCAGCAGTCGAAGGCTAGGAGGTACAGATGAGCAGTTCTTC
>TRBD1|TRBJ1-1|TRBV5-1|-
CASSLGTGTEAFF
TGCGCCAGCAGCTTGGGGACAGGGACTGAAGCTTTCTTT
>-|TRBJ1-5|TRBV6-5|-
CASSYGAGNQPQHF
TGTGCCAGCAGTTACGGCGCAGGGAATCAGCCCCAGCATTTT
>-|TRBJ2-5|TRBV5-1|-
CASSLQTRQETQYF
TGCGCCAGCAGCTTACAGACGCGACAAGAGACCCAGTACTTC
>-|TRBJ1-2|TRBV19|once
CASTATNANYGYTF
TGTGCCAGTACCGCTACGAATGCTAACTATGGCTACACCTTC
>-|TRBJ1-1|TRBV7-9|-
CASSSTGNTEAFF
TGTGCCAGCAGCTCTACAGGGAACACTGAAGCTTTCTTT
>TRBD1|TRBJ1-1|TRBV14|-
CASSQVQGARTEAFF
TGTGCCAGCAGCCAAGTCCAGGGGGCAAGAACTGAAGCTTTCTTT
>TRBD2|TRBJ2-3|TRBV9|many
CASSVEAGGRLSTDTQYF
TGTGCCAGCAGCGTAGAAGCGGGGGGGAGACTTAGCACAGATACGCAGTATTTT
>-|TRBJ2-2|TRBV7-2|-
CASSLVGGNTGELFF
TGTGCCAGCAGCTTAGTCGGGGGGAACACCGGGGAGCTGTTTTTT
>-|TRBJ1-5|TRBV5-1|-
CASSFGTDNQPQHF
TGCGCCAGCAGCTTTGGAACAGATAATCAGCCCCAGCATTTT
>-|TRBJ2-3|TRBV7-2|-
CASSLEWLVALPTDTQYF
TGTGCCAGCAGCTTAGAGTGGTTGGTGGCCCTGCCCACAGATACGCAGTATTTT
>-|TRBJ2-7|TRBV7-2|once
CASSLLGVFSYEQYF
TGTGCCAGCAGCTTACTCGGGGTCTTCTCCTACGAGCAGTACTTC
>-|TRBJ1-2|TRBV18|-
CASSAAARGDYGYTF
TGTGCCAGCTCCGCGGCGGCCCGGGGTGACTATGGCTACACCTTC
>-|TRBJ1-1|TRBV6-2/TRBV6-3|-
CASSWRAHTEAFF
TGTGCCAGCAGCTGGAGGGCCCACACTGAAGCTTTCTTT
>TRBD1|TRBJ2-5|TRBV3-1/TRBV3-2|-
CASSWDRGRGETQYF
TGTGCCAGCAGTTGGGACAGGGGGAGAGGAGAGACCCAGTACTTC
>-|TRBJ1-2|TRBV28|-
CASSSIGGPLSYTF
TGTGCCAGCAGTTCCATCGGCGGCCCCCTAAGCTACACCTTC
>TRBD1|TRBJ2-3|TRBV24-1|-
CATSDHTGAGTDTQYF
TGTGCCACCAGTGATCACACAGGGGCAGGCACAGATACGCAGTATTTT
>-|TRBJ2-1|TRBV5-4|-
CASSHPQGGPYNEQFF
TGTGCCAGCAGCCATCCTCAGGGAGGCCCCTACAATGAGCAGTTCTTC
>TRBD1|TRBJ2-5|TRBV5-4|-
CASSWGEGQGRMETQYF
TGTGCCAGCAGCTGGGGGGAAGGACAGGGGAGGATGGAGACCCAGTACTTC
>-|TRBJ2-7|TRBV5-4|-
CASSLGHGGLKSYEQYF
TGTGCCAGCAGCTTGGGGCATGGGGGACTTAAATCCTACGAGCAGTACTTC
>-|TRBJ1-1|TRBV5-1|-
CASSLEVGRTEAFF
TGCGCCAGCAGCTTGGAGGTGGGGCGCACTGAAGCTTTCTTT